These 20 T cell receptor beta chains originate from one sample sequenced in a study of cytomegalovirus exposure and HLA in healthy donors. In the PCR, 60 Vbeta and 13 Jbeta primers were used. The table came from immunoSEQ multiplex PCR; TCRdb's copy has only in-frame clones and leaves some out. The table shows some 140,000 clones, with 60% to 80% occurring only once. The sequencing sample was made of PBMCs. These receptors were taken from a man between 18 and 35 years old in good health and CMV-seronegative.

The chain couples TRBV5-5 to TRBJ2-7; D is undetermined. The CDR3 runs to 17 residues. V lost 2 bases and J lost 0, with 18 bases in between. Germline CDR1 SGHKS, CDR2 YYEKEE (reference sequence). The chain's CDR3 is CASSFKSPWSGSYEQYF. The CDR3 DNA reads as TGTGCCAGCAGCTTTAAGTCCCCCTGGTCGGGCTCCTACGAGCAGTACTTC.

V usage is TRBV7-2 and J usage is TRBJ1-5; 8 bases align to TRBD1. The CDR3 loop spans 15 amino acids. The V gene's germline CDR1 is SGHTA and CDR2 FQGNSA. V shed 3 bases, J shed 5 bases, and the junction held 6 bases outside the gene matches. In nucleotides, the CDR3 is TGTGCCAGCAGCTTCGGACAGGGTTCATATCAGCCCCAGCATTTT. Its translation: CASSFGQGSYQPQHF.

V usage is TRBV4-1 and J usage is TRBJ2-5; tentatively, D is TRBD2 (5 bases). The CDR3 has 13 residues. The germline V and J ends were trimmed by 4 bases and 3 bases, with 9 bases remaining between them. CDR1 and CDR2 from the germline V gene are MGHRA and YSYEKL. The DNA for the CDR3 is TGCGCCAGCAGCCGAGGGTCGAAAGAGACCCAGTACTTC. Translating gives CASSRGSKETQYF.

The CDR3 reads CASSRRALQSGQGNWNEQFF. The CDR3 DNA reads TGTGCCAGCAGCCGCCGCGCACTACAGTCGGGACAGGGGAACTGGAATGAGCAGTTCTTC. The rearrangement links TRBV13 to TRBJ2-1; 10 bases line up with TRBD1. Germline V gene sequence: CDR1 PRHDT, CDR2 FYEKMQ (reference sequence). This CDR3 is built from 20 residues. The J segment lost 7 bases and the V segment lost 5 bases, leaving 23 bases of the junction unmatched.

This clone appeared a few times. This chain joins TRBV10-3 and TRBJ1-2; 8 bases align to TRBD1. Germline CDR1 ENHRY, CDR2 SYGVKD. The length of the CDR3 is 16 residues. V shed 10 bases, J shed 6 bases, and the junction held 19 bases outside the gene matches. This chain's CDR3 is CATIPRTGTSQHGYTF. The CDR3 coding sequence is TGTGCCACCATCCCCCGGACAGGGACCTCACAGCATGGCTACACCTTC.

This chain uses TRBV2 with TRBJ2-7; D not certain. Trimming took 8 bases from V and 2 from J, leaving 10 bases between them. CDR1 SNHLY and CDR2 FYNNEI come from the germline V gene. This CDR3 spans 12 amino acids. DNA of the CDR3: TGTGCCAGCCAGGTGGAACCCTACGAGCAGTACTTC. This gives the protein CASQVEPYEQYF.

A word on this clone: The junction departs from the called germline gene at one end, perhaps through a read error. V usage is TRBV7-9 and J usage is TRBJ2-7; 7 bases line up with TRBD1. Germline assignment: CDR1 SEHNR and CDR2 FQNEAQ (reference sequence). This CDR3 is built from 16 residues. As DNA, the CDR3 is TGTTCCAGCAGCTCCGGACAGGCTCAAAGCTCCTACGAGCAGTACTTC. Encoded protein: CSSSSGQAQSSYEQYF.

The chain is built from TRBV28 and TRBJ2-7; possibly TRBD1 for D (6 bases). Germline loops: CDR1 MDHEN, CDR2 SYDVKM. The CDR3 loop spans 14 amino acids. Trimming shortened V by 0 bases and J by 3 bases, and 9 bases separated the two germline ends. The CDR3 coding sequence is TGTGCCAGCAGTTTATGGACAGGCCACTACGAGCAGTACTTC. Amino acid sequence: CASSLWTGHYEQYF.

This clone occurred a few times. This chain joins TRBV6-5 and TRBJ2-7; no reliable D call. Germline assignment: CDR1 MNHEY and CDR2 SVGAGI. The CDR3 is 14 amino acids. Trimming left V 5 bases short and J 2 bases short, with 13 bases between. CDR3 sequence: CASSTRIQAYEQYF. Here the CDR3 DNA reads TGTGCCAGCAGTACCCGGATTCAGGCCTACGAGCAGTACTTC.

This chain links TRBV27 with TRBJ2-3, with 9 bases fitting TRBD1. Germline V gene sequence: CDR1 MNHEY, CDR2 SMNVEV (reference sequence). CDR3 size: 15 residues. Trimming removed 4 bases from V and 4 bases from J; junction bases left unmatched: 6. The CDR3 loop is CASSWTGDGADTQYF. The CDR3 DNA follows: TGTGCCAGCAGTTGGACAGGGGATGGGGCAGATACGCAGTATTTT.

For this clone: A junction boundary mismatches the germline segment, possibly from a read error. The same CDR3 is also encoded by other DNA sequences in this sample. This chain connects TRBV6-5 to TRBJ1-2; perhaps TRBD1 as D (6 bases). CDR1 is MNHEY, CDR2 SVGAGI, per germline. The CDR3 has 12 amino acids. CDR3 DNA: TGCGCCAGCAGAACAGGGAATCATGGCTACACCTTC. Protein product: CASRTGNHGYTF.

The sample holds a few counts of this clone. The chain couples TRBV19 to TRBJ1-1; D is uncertain. Germline V lookup: CDR1 LNHDA, CDR2 SQIVND (reference sequence). This CDR3 has 13 amino acids. Trimming took off 7 bases at V and 3 bases at J, with 12 bases between the two ends. The CDR3 here is CASKEGLYTEAFF. The CDR3 bases are TGTGCCAGTAAAGAGGGCCTTTACACTGAAGCTTTCTTT.

The rearrangement joins TRBV7-2 to TRBJ1-2; TRBD1 might be the D (5 bases). Per germline, CDR1 SGHTA and CDR2 FQGNSA. The V end was cut by 3 bases, the J end by 4 bases, with 27 bases between. The CDR3 sequence is 19 residues long. The CDR3 coding sequence is TGTGCCAGCAGCTTTAGTGTCTTTCCCGTGAACAGGCAGGGCTATGGCTACACCTTC. Its translation is CASSFSVFPVNRQGYGYTF.

The V gene is TRBV30, the J gene TRBJ1-4; D ambiguous. This CDR3 spans 14 amino acids. Trimming removed 0 bases at V and 2 bases at J, with 7 bases between. The germline V gene encodes CDR1 GTSNPN and CDR2 SVGIG (reference sequence). The CDR3 nucleotides are TGTGCCTGGAGTGTAAGGACTACTAATGAAAAACTGTTTTTT. Translation: CAWSVRTTNEKLFF.

The gene calls are TRBV30 and TRBJ1-3; 10 bases are a match to TRBD1. The V gene's germline CDR1 is GTSNPN and CDR2 SVGIG (reference sequence). The CDR3 contains 15 residues. V was clipped by 5 bases and J by 2 bases; unmatched bases: 6. The CDR3 sequence: CAWYAGQGTGNTIYF. DNA of the CDR3: TGTGCCTGGTATGCGGGACAGGGGACTGGAAACACCATATATTTT.

The V and J genes are TRBV9 and TRBJ2-2; 11 nucleotides align to TRBD1. V was clipped by 4 bases and J by 9 bases; unmatched bases: 8. The CDR3 is 15 amino acids. The germline V gene encodes CDR1 SGDLS and CDR2 YYNGEE. In DNA form, the CDR3 reads TGTGCCAGCAGCCCCCTGGGACAGGGGGGTCGGGAGCTGTTTTTT. Protein product: CASSPLGQGGRELFF.

The rearrangement joins TRBV5-1 to TRBJ1-2; no clear D gene. The CDR3 contains 19 residues. Germline V CDR1 and CDR2: SGHRS, YFSETQ. V lost 0 bases and J lost 4, with 25 bases in between. The CDR3 protein is CASSLAVVSAQLRGYGYTF. The CDR3 DNA sequence: TGCGCCAGCAGCTTGGCCGTAGTGTCAGCGCAACTTCGGGGCTATGGCTACACCTTC.

The rearrangement joins TRBV7-9 to TRBJ2-2, with unresolved D. Trimming left V 7 bases short and J 0 bases short, with 15 bases between. The germline V gene has CDR1 SEHNR and CDR2 FQNEAQ (reference sequence). The CDR3 consists of 16 residues. The CDR3 DNA sequence: TGTGCCAGCACTATAACACGGAGCGCGAACACCGGGGAGCTGTTTTTT. Translated, it gives CASTITRSANTGELFF.

The gene calls are TRBV30 and TRBJ1-5, with D tentatively TRBD1 (6 bases). V gave up 2 bases and J gave up 5 bases, with 10 bases separating them. CDR1 is GTSNPN, CDR2 SVGIG, per germline (reference sequence). There are 13 residues in the CDR3. The CDR3 nucleotides are TGTGCCTGGAGTCCCAGGGGTGATCAGCCCCAGCATTTT. Its protein is CAWSPRGDQPQHF.

The chain employs TRBV7-9 and TRBJ1-4; TRBD1 aligns across 10 bases. The V gene's germline CDR1 is SEHNR and CDR2 FQNEAQ (reference sequence). V trimming: 5 bases; J trimming: 6 bases; junction bases outside the gene matches: 6. The CDR3 has 15 amino acids. The DNA of the CDR3 is TGTGCCAGCAGCGTAGGGACAGGGGAAGATGAAAAACTGTTTTTT. This codes for CASSVGTGEDEKLFF.